The 29 T cell receptor beta chains reported below all come from one sample, sequenced in a study of molecular identifiers for immune sequencing clone quantification. TCRdb reprocessed the PCR reads via MiXCR and lists one record per CDR3 protein. The profile covers a few hundred thousand distinct CDR3 sequences, with roughly 23% appearing a single time and roughly 0.7% taken by the ten largest. Sample: naive CD8+ T cells from blood, with Jurkat cell RNA spiked in. Documented subset: FACS-sorted CD8+CD4-CCR7+CD45RA+ naive T cells. The source is a human donor in good health. Some libraries in this study had Jurkat cell RNA spiked in.

This clonotype occurred many times. The chain links TRBV29-1 to TRBJ2-7; 8 bases line up with TRBD1. Germline trimming cut 5 bases from V and 3 bases from J; bases unmatched to any gene: 3. This CDR3 has 12 amino acids. The germline V gene has CDR1 SQVTM and CDR2 ANQGSEA. The CDR3 DNA sequence: TGCAGCGTTTTCGACAGGGGCTACGAGCAGTACTTC. It codes for CSVFDRGYEQYF.

This clonotype occurred many times. The genes are TRBV5-4 and TRBJ2-7, with unresolved D. The CDR3 length is 14 residues. V lost 1 base and J lost 0, with 8 bases in between. Germline CDR1 and CDR2: SGHNT and YYREEE (reference sequence). The CDR3 loop reads CASSLYESSYEQYF. The CDR3 DNA follows: TGTGCCAGCAGCTTGTACGAGAGCTCCTACGAGCAGTACTTC.

At least ten counts were recorded for this clonotype. The chain joins TRBV19 to TRBJ2-7; the match to TRBD1 covers 8 bases. The V gene's germline CDR1 is LNHDA and CDR2 SQIVND (reference sequence). V shed 10 bases, J shed 2 bases, and the junction held 7 bases outside the gene matches. This CDR3 is 13 amino acids long. The DNA of the CDR3 is TGTGCCACCACCGGGACAGGACCCTACGAGCAGTACTTC. Protein: CATTGTGPYEQYF.

This sequence joins TRBV20-1 and TRBJ2-3; the match to TRBD2 covers 11 bases. V gave up 0 bases and J gave up 6 bases; unmatched junction bases: 5. Germline V gene lookup returns CDR1 DFQATT and CDR2 SNEGSKA (reference sequence). The CDR3 loop spans 15 amino acids. The CDR3 sequence: CSARDSGRASDTQYF. In DNA, the CDR3 is TGCAGTGCTAGAGATAGCGGGAGGGCCTCGGATACGCAGTATTTT.

This chain joins TRBV6-1 and TRBJ1-6; possibly TRBD1 for D (6 bases). Trimming removed 4 bases from V and 0 bases from J, with 13 bases in between. The CDR3 covers 17 residues. Germline V CDR1 and CDR2: MNHNS, SASEGT. The CDR3 DNA is TGTGCCAGCAGTGGAAAAGACAGGAGCTCCTATAATTCACCCCTCCACTTT. Translating gives CASSGKDRSSYNSPLHF.

J is TRBJ1-3 and V is TRBV6-2 or TRBV6-3; 7 bases align to TRBD1. The CDR3 is 15 amino acids. Losses at the gene ends were 2 bases for V and 2 bases for J; bases not matched to a gene: 3. CDR1 is MNHEY, CDR2 SVGEGT, per germline. The CDR3 loop is CASSYTGTAGNTIYF. The CDR3 coding sequence is TGTGCCAGCAGTTACACCGGGACAGCTGGAAACACCATATATTTT.

Worth noting for this clonotype: At one end the junction does not follow the germline gene, possibly because of a read error. V and J are TRBV7-2 and TRBJ1-1; D remains ambiguous. The CDR3 consists of 15 residues. Germline CDR1 is SGHTA and CDR2 is FQGNSA. The CDR3 coding sequence is TGTGCCCGCAGCTTTAGCCCCCCCCCGAACCCTGAAGCTTTCTTT. This gives the protein CARSFSPPPNPEAFF.

The chain has TRBV7-6 and TRBJ2-7; D gene unclear. V gave up 5 bases and J gave up 6 bases, with 14 bases separating them. The CDR3 has 13 amino acids. CDR1 is SGHVS and CDR2 is FNYEAQ in the germline V gene. The CDR3 here is CASSPLFDLEQYF. The CDR3 nucleotides read TGTGCCAGCAGCCCCCTCTTCGACCTCGAGCAGTACTTC.

CDR3 in DNA: TGCAGTGCAGCATTAGGACTAGCGGGGGTACAAATATACACAGATACGCAGTATTTT. Protein: CSAALGLAGVQIYTDTQYF. The chain carries TRBV20-1 and TRBJ2-3, with 13 bases fitting TRBD2. Germline V lookup: CDR1 DFQATT, CDR2 SNEGSKA (reference sequence). This CDR3 comprises 19 residues. The V segment lost 6 bases and the J segment 2 bases; nucleotides outside the gene matches: 17.

This sequence joins TRBV6-2 or TRBV6-3 and TRBJ2-2, with 10 bases matching TRBD1. This CDR3 region has 19 residues. Germline loops: CDR1 MNHEY, CDR2 SVGEGT. J lost 0 bases, V lost 4 bases, and 11 bases had no gene match. For the CDR3, the DNA is TGTGCCAGCAGTTGCAGTTCCGGGACAGGGGTGGCGAACACCGGGGAGCTGTTTTTT. Translation gives CASSCSSGTGVANTGELFF.

A few counts support this clonotype. A much more abundant neighbour one base away suggests this may be a read error. The genes are TRBV29-1 and TRBJ2-3; D uncertain. V was trimmed by 0 bases and J by 0 bases, leaving 19 bases between them. The germline CDR1 and CDR2 sequences are SQVTM and ANQGSEA. This CDR3 is 18 amino acids long. CDR3 DNA sequence: TGCAGCGTTGAAGATCCCTCCCAGGAGACCTATAGCACAGATACGCAGTATTTT. Amino acids: CSVEDPSQETYSTDTQYF.

This clonotype was seen at least ten times. The rearrangement joins TRBV7-9 to TRBJ2-7; D is possibly TRBD1 (6 bases). This CDR3 is 13 amino acids long. Trimming left V 5 bases short and J 3 bases short, with 11 bases between. Per germline, CDR1 SEHNR and CDR2 FQNEAQ (reference sequence). The CDR3 spells CASSRDTYYEQYF. CDR3 coding DNA: TGTGCCAGCAGCCGGGACACCTACTACGAGCAGTACTTC.

The V call is TRBV7-9, the J call TRBJ2-2; no definite D call. Per the germline V gene, CDR1 is SEHNR and CDR2 is FQNEAQ (reference sequence). CDR3 size: 10 residues. V lost 8 bases and J lost 7, with 5 bases in between. As DNA, the CDR3 is TGTGCCAGCCTGGGCGGGGAGCTGTTTTTT. Its protein product is CASLGGELFF.

This clonotype was recorded at least ten times. The gene calls are TRBV7-2 and TRBJ1-4; TRBD1 might be the D (6 bases). This CDR3 contains 16 residues. Per the germline V gene, CDR1 is SGHTA and CDR2 is FQGNSA. The V and J ends lost 5 bases and 6 bases respectively, with 19 bases between them. The DNA of the CDR3 is TGTGCCAGCAGCCCAGGGGACAAATCCCGGGATGAAAAACTGTTTTTT. This gives the protein CASSPGDKSRDEKLFF. Variable domain in full (rest from reference TRBV7-2 and TRBJ1-4): GAGVSQSPSNKVTEKGKDVELRCDPISGHTALYWYRQSLGQGLEFLIYFQGNSAPDKSGLPSDRFSAERTGGSVSTLTIQRTQQEDSAVYLCASSPGDKSRDEKLFFGSGTQLSVL.

Comments on this clonotype: One end of the junction does not line up with germline, which may come from a read error. The chain links TRBV27 to TRBJ2-7; the D is unclear. Germline values: CDR1 MNHEY, CDR2 SMNVEV (reference sequence). The CDR3 sequence is 15 residues long. The DNA for the CDR3 is TGTGCCGGCAGTTTGGAATGGCCGAGCTCCTACGAGCAGTACTTC. Its protein is CAGSLEWPSSYEQYF.

This clonotype came up many times. The rearrangement uses TRBV7-2 and TRBJ2-7; unclear D gene. Germline loops: CDR1 SGHTA, CDR2 FQGNSA. The CDR3 length is 14 residues. V shed 1 base and J shed 2 bases, with 9 bases lying between them. The CDR3 DNA reads as TGTGCCAGCAGCTTAGAGGGCTACGCCTACGAGCAGTACTTC. It encodes CASSLEGYAYEQYF. The full variable domain, its missing parts supplied by reference TRBV7-2 and TRBJ2-7, is GAGVSQSPSNKVTEKGKDVELRCDPISGHTALYWYRQSLGQGLEFLIYFQGNSAPDKSGLPSDRFSAERTGGSVSTLTIQRTQQEDSAVYLCASSLEGYAYEQYFGPGTRLTVT.

The chain employs TRBV14 and TRBJ2-1; TRBD1 agrees at 9 bases. This CDR3 spans 16 amino acids. CDR1 is SGHDN and CDR2 is FVKESK in the germline V gene. The V and J ends lost 3 bases and 2 bases, in that order; junction bases with no gene match: 5. The CDR3 is CASSHAGTGPYNEQFF. The CDR3 DNA reads as TGTGCCAGCAGCCACGCCGGGACAGGGCCCTACAATGAGCAGTTCTTC.

This clonotype was counted only a few times. The rearrangement links TRBV6-2 or TRBV6-3 to TRBJ2-3; 7 nucleotides align to TRBD1. V lost 6 bases and J lost 4; bases outside the gene matches: 13. CDR3 length: 16 amino acids. Germline CDR1 is MNHEY and CDR2 is SVGEGT. CDR3 nucleotides: TGTGCCAGCAGCCCAGACTACAGGGGAAGTTCAGATACGCAGTATTTT. It specifies CASSPDYRGSSDTQYF.

In the case of this clonotype: Possible read error: a much larger clone is one base away. The chain combines TRBV5-1 with TRBJ2-5, with a possible D match to TRBD1 (6 bases). This CDR3 is built from 15 residues. The germline gives CDR1 SGHRS, CDR2 YFSETQ. Trimming left V 3 bases short and J 6 bases short, with 18 bases between. The CDR3 sequence: CASSSWDTERKTQYF. The CDR3, as DNA: TGCGCCAGCAGCTCGTGGGACACGGAACGGAAGACCCAGTACTTC.

This clonotype was picked up many times. This chain links TRBV13 with TRBJ2-3, with 7 bases matching TRBD1. The CDR3 is 14 residues long. With V trimmed by 8 bases and J by 3 bases, 8 bases remained unmatched. Germline V lookup: CDR1 PRHDT, CDR2 FYEKMQ (reference sequence). The CDR3 loop is CASGTQGFTDTQYF. In DNA, the CDR3 is TGTGCCAGCGGAACACAGGGGTTTACAGATACGCAGTATTTT.

This clonotype was seen repeatedly, ten times or more. V is TRBV4-3 and J is TRBJ2-3; D call uncertain. Trimming pared 0 bases from V and 1 base from J, leaving 8 bases between. The CDR3 sequence is 15 residues long. Germline V lookup: CDR1 LGHNA, CDR2 YSLEER. As DNA, the CDR3 is TGCGCCAGCAGCCAAGACGCACTCCGCACAGATACGCAGTATTTT. Its protein product is CASSQDALRTDTQYF.

For the CDR3, the DNA is TGTGCCAGCAGTCTGGACAGGAGGAACACTGAAGCTTTCTTT. Its protein is CASSLDRRNTEAFF. The V call is TRBV12-3 or TRBV12-4, the J call TRBJ1-1; the match to TRBD1 covers 7 bases. The CDR3 is 14 residues long. Trimming removed 5 bases from V and 1 base from J; junction bases left unmatched: 4.

The chain employs TRBV20-1 and TRBJ2-3; 7 bases agree with TRBD1. The CDR3 sequence is 14 residues long. The J segment lost 3 bases and the V segment lost 0 bases, leaving 3 bases of the junction unmatched. Germline V gene sequence: CDR1 DFQATT, CDR2 SNEGSKA (reference sequence). CDR3 protein: CSARDFRGTDTQYF. For the CDR3, the DNA is TGCAGTGCTAGAGATTTCAGGGGGACAGATACGCAGTATTTT.

As to this clonotype: This may come from a read error, since a much larger clone is one base off. CDR3 amino acids: CASMGVAINIQYF. The CDR3 region has the DNA TGTGCCAGCATGGGGGTAGCCATAAACATTCAGTACTTC. The rearrangement joins TRBV11-2 to TRBJ2-4; perhaps D is TRBD1 or TRBD2 (5 bases each). Germline V lookup: CDR1 SGHAT, CDR2 FQNNGV. This CDR3 has 13 amino acids. Full variable domain (remainder filled in from reference TRBV11-2 and TRBJ2-4): EAGVAQSPRYKIIEKRQSVAFWCNPISGHATLYWYQQILGQGPKLLIQFQNNGVVDDSQLPKDRFSAERLKGVDSTLKIQPAKLEDSAVYLCASMGVAINIQYFGAGTRLSVL.

At least ten counts were recorded for this clonotype. The CDR3 loop reads CASSLAENSYNEQFF. The CDR3 nucleotides are TGCGCCAGCAGCTTGGCCGAGAACTCCTACAATGAGCAGTTCTTC. This chain links TRBV5-1 with TRBJ2-1; unclear D gene. Germline V lookup: CDR1 SGHRS, CDR2 YFSETQ. V was clipped by 0 bases and J by 0 bases, with 7 bases between them. The CDR3 sequence is 15 residues long.

This clonotype came up many times. The J gene is TRBJ2-1, the V gene TRBV6-6; 7 positions match TRBD2. The CDR3 length is 11 residues. J gave up 10 bases and V 5 bases, and 2 bases lay outside the gene matches. Germline loops: CDR1 MNHNY, CDR2 SVGAGI (reference sequence). The CDR3 sequence is CASSNGGEQFF. In DNA, the CDR3 is TGTGCCAGCAGTAACGGGGGGGAGCAGTTCTTC.

This clonotype has a handful of counts. CDR3 coding DNA: TGTGCCAGCAGCTTAGGGACTAGCGGATTCTACGAGCAGTACTTC. This gives the protein CASSLGTSGFYEQYF. This chain links TRBV7-9 with TRBJ2-7; 10 positions agree with TRBD2. The germline CDR1 and CDR2 sequences are SEHNR and FQNEAQ (reference sequence). V lost 1 base, J lost 3 bases, and 3 bases stayed unmatched. The CDR3 loop spans 15 amino acids.

Comments on this clonotype: A much larger clonotype is one base distant, so this may be a read error. V gene TRBV24-1 combines with J gene TRBJ2-1; D is tentatively TRBD1 or TRBD2 (5 bases each). This CDR3 is 14 amino acids long. Germline CDR1 KGHDR, CDR2 SFDVKD. The CDR3 DNA reads TGTGCCACCTGTGATTCGGGGCCCTACAATGAGCAGTTCTTC. Translation: CATCDSGPYNEQFF.

The rearrangement joins TRBV6-5 to TRBJ2-7; 9 bases align to TRBD2. The CDR3 loop spans 14 amino acids. The V gene's germline CDR1 is MNHEY and CDR2 SVGAGI. V lost 8 bases and J lost 2; bases outside the gene matches: 7. The CDR3 sequence: CASGLGGGAYEQYF. CDR3 in DNA: TGTGCCAGCGGTTTAGGCGGGGGGGCCTACGAGCAGTACTTC.